This T cell receptor beta chain derives from a study of CD8 T cells in Susac syndrome. Notes on this clonotype: The antigen is unknown.

Study-wide findings and caveats: A relatively small number of individuals underwent TCR sequencing and HLA analysis.

RNA amounts of roughly 0.45 to 1 ug underwent reverse transcription with random hexamers. TCRdb used MiXCR to reprocess the immunoSEQ multiplex PCR reads, holding one entry per CDR3 protein. The repertoire holds some 110,000 distinct CDR3 sequences, with around 92% as singletons. Sequencing targeted TCR beta in blood CD8+ and CD4+ T cells. The CD8+ and CD4+ T cells were negatively isolated, with the TEMRA cells enriched by FACS. V shed 5 bases, J shed 5 bases, and the junction held 8 bases outside the gene matches. The germline V gene has CDR1 DFQATT and CDR2 SNEGSKA (reference sequence). The CDR3 runs 14 residues.

Sequencing input: CD4+ T cells from PBMCs. The receptor was derived from a human donor with multiple sclerosis. V usage is TRBV20-1 and J usage is TRBJ2-5; 10 bases are shared with TRBD2. The CDR3 sequence is CSAPRATSGETQYF. CDR3 bases: TGCAGTGCTCCCCGAGCGACTAGCGGGGAGACCCAGTACTTC.